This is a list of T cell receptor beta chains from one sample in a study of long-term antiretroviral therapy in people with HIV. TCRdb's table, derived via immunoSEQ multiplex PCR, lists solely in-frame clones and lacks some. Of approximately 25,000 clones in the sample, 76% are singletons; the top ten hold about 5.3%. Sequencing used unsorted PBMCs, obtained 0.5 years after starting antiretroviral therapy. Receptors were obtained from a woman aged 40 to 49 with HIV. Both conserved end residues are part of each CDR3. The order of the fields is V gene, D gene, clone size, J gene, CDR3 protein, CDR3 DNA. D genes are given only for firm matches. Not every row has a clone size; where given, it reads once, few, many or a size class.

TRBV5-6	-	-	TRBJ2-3	CASSLARTDYTDTQYF	TGTGCCAGCAGCCTCGCCCGGACTGACTACACAGATACGCAGTATTTT
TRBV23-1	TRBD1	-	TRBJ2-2	CASSQLGQLNTGELFF	TGCGCCAGCAGTCAATTGGGACAGTTGAACACCGGGGAGCTGTTTTTT
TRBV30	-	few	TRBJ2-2	CAWGGTGELFF	TGTGCCTGGGGGGGCACCGGGGAGCTGTTTTTT
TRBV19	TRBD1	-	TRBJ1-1	CASSSDGQGPEAFF	TGTGCCAGTAGTTCCGACGGACAGGGGCCTGAAGCTTTCTTT
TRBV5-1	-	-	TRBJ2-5	CASSLGGTEGLETQYF	TGCGCCAGCAGCCTAGGGGGGACGGAGGGCCTGGAGACCCAGTACTTC
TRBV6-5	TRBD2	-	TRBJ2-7	CASSYGRAYEQYF	TGTGCCAGCAGTTACGGGAGGGCCTACGAGCAGTACTTC
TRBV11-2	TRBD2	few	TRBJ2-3	CASSLDFLAGGPDTQYF	TGTGCCAGCAGCTTAGATTTCCTAGCGGGGGGGCCCGATACGCAGTATTTT
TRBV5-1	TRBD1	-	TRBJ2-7	CASSPQGYTYEQYF	TGCGCCAGCAGCCCACAGGGGTACACCTACGAGCAGTACTTC
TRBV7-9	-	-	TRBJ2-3	CASSLRESGLFDTQYF	TGTGCCAGCAGCTTACGGGAAAGCGGGCTTTTTGATACGCAGTATTTT
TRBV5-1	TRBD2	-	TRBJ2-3	CARYDMTRLAGQYF	TGCGCCAGATACGATATGACGAGACTAGCGGGGCAGTATTTT
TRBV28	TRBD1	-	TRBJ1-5	CASRDTGDHQPQHF	TGTGCCAGCAGAGATACAGGGGACCATCAGCCCCAGCATTTT
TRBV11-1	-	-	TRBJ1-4	CASSLGQQFNEKLFF	TGTGCCAGCAGCTTGGGTCAGCAGTTTAATGAAAAACTGTTTTTT
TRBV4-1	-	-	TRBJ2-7	CASSRGLPGSYEQYF	TGCGCCAGCAGCCGGGGACTTCCGGGCTCCTACGAGCAGTACTTC
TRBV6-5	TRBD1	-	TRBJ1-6	CASSYEGQYNSPLHF	TGTGCCAGCAGTTACGAGGGACAGTATAATTCACCCCTCCACTTT
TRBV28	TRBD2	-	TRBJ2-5	CASSPFGGEETQYF	TGTGCCAGCAGCCCTTTTGGGGGGGAAGAGACCCAGTACTTC
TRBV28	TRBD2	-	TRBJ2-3	CASSSRGAQYF	TGTGCCAGCAGTTCCCGGGGGGCGCAGTATTTT
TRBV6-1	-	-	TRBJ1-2	CASRGPDDTPYGYTF	TGTGCCAGCAGGGGACCTGATGATACACCCTATGGCTACACCTTC
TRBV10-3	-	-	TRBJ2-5	CAISAGLGTQYF	TGTGCCATCAGTGCGGGGTTGGGGACCCAGTACTTC
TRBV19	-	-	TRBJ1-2	CASSTSGSYGYTF	TGTGCCAGTAGTACCTCCGGGAGCTATGGCTACACCTTC
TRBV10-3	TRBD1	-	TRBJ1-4	CAISQGDGEKLFF	TGTGCCATCTCCCAGGGGGACGGTGAAAAACTGTTTTTT
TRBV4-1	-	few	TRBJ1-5	CASSQVGYNQPQHF	TGCGCCAGCAGCCAAGTCGGCTACAATCAGCCCCAGCATTTT
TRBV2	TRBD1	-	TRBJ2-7	CASSFGQGQYF	TGTGCCAGCAGTTTTGGACAGGGGCAGTACTTC
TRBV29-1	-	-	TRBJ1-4	CSAKATGIPEKLFF	TGCAGCGCAAAGGCTACAGGAATACCTGAAAAACTGTTTTTT
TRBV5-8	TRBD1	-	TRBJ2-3	CASSSGQGADTQYF	TGTGCCAGCAGCTCTGGACAGGGGGCAGATACGCAGTATTTT
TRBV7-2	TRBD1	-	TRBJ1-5	CASSQNQGGSNQPQHF	TGTGCCAGCAGCCAAAACCAGGGGGGAAGCAATCAGCCCCAGCATTTT
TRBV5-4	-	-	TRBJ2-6	CASSLGQGMLGANVLTF	TGTGCCAGCAGCTTGGGGCAGGGGATGTTAGGGGCCAACGTCCTGACTTTC
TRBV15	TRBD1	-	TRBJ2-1	CATSRGDRGRVNEQFF	TGTGCCACCAGCAGAGGGGACAGGGGGAGGGTCAATGAGCAGTTCTTC
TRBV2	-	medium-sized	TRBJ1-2	CASSAAGVVGYTF	TGTGCCAGCAGTGCGGCAGGGGTGGTCGGCTACACCTTC
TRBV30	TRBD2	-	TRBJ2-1	CAWSRLAGGPYNEQFF	TGTGCCTGGAGTCGGCTAGCGGGGGGTCCATACAATGAGCAGTTCTTC
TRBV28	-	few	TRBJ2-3	CASSLGGASTDTQYF	TGTGCCAGCAGTCTGGGAGGCGCTAGCACAGATACGCAGTATTTT
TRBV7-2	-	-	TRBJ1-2	CASSLEASGMYGYTF	TGTGCCAGCAGCTTAGAGGCATCGGGGATGTATGGCTACACCTTC
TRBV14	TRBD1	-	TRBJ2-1	CASRKQGFGEQFF	TGTGCCAGCAGAAAACAGGGGTTTGGTGAGCAGTTCTTC
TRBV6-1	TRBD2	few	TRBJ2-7	CASSEEGTSGGNEQYF	TGTGCCAGCAGTGAAGAGGGGACTAGCGGGGGGAACGAGCAGTACTTC
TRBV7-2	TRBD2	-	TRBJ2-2	CASSHATSGAYTGGLFF	TGTGCCAGCAGCCATGCGACTAGCGGGGCCTACACCGGGGGGCTGTTTTTT
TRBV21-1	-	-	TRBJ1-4	CARGDRVGEKLFF	TGTGCCAGGGGGGACAGGGTCGGTGAAAAACTGTTTTTT
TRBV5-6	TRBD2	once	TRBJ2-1	CASSLEAGGQAEQFF	TGTGCCAGCAGCTTGGAGGCGGGGGGGCAGGCTGAGCAGTTCTTC
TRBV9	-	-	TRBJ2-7	CASSRDRDPPYEQYF	TGTGCCAGCAGTCGCGACCGGGACCCGCCCTACGAGCAGTACTTC